The clone carrying this TCR beta chain was counted once. Its antigen is unknown. This specimen belongs to a study of shared clonotypes between healthy human individuals. General study findings and limits: Sample collection involved blood only; tissue repertoires are likely different. When compared with the clonotypes that were shared by all four sorted-subset donors, the non-shared clonotypes turned out to have lower generation probabilities.

Sequencing was at deep level. Sequencing was performed with immunoSEQ multiplex PCR; in TCRdb, only in-frame clones are kept and a portion is missing. The sample holds about 2 million clones, over 85% seen once. After removal of 0 bases from V and 12 bases from J, the junction contained 13 bases not matched to a gene. CDR3 size: 16 residues. Germline values: CDR1 MNHEY, CDR2 SVGAGI. CD45RO-negative cells were positively selected for CCR7, leaving out terminally differentiated effector memory CD45RA+ cells. The sequence was collected from a man younger than 30 in good health. The sample was naive CD8+ T cells sorted from blood. The genes are TRBV6-5 and TRBJ2-1, with 8 bases lining up with TRBD1. CDR3 nucleotide sequence: TGTGCCAGCAGTTACTCGATTTTATCGGACAGGGCTAGGCAGTTCTTC. Protein: CASSYSILSDRARQFF.